Following are 23 T cell receptor beta chains from one sample sequenced in a study of T-cell reconstitution after alpha-beta-depleted transplantation in children. Using unique molecular identifiers, the investigators prepared the TCRbeta library. A single record per CDR3 protein comes from TCRdb applying MiXCR to the PCR reads. The sample carries fewer than 200,000 distinct CDR3 sequences, approximately 7% recorded once. This material consisted of PBMCs from the stem cell graft donor, taken from the stem cell graft. The receptors were gathered from a human donor who donated a stem cell graft to a child with Wiskott-Aldrich syndrome.

Only a few counts were recorded for this clonotype. The V gene is TRBV4-3, the J gene TRBJ1-1; D unresolved. Trimming cost V 0 bases and J 0 bases, with 14 bases left between them. CDR3 size: 17 residues. Per the germline V gene, CDR1 is LGHNA and CDR2 is YSLEER. The CDR3 nucleotides are TGCGCCAGCAGCCAAGACCTTCGCGCAATCATGAACACTGAAGCTTTCTTT. Its protein is CASSQDLRAIMNTEAFF.

This clonotype appeared a few times. The genes are TRBV20-1 and TRBJ2-4; D tentatively fits TRBD1 or TRBD2 (8 bases each). Trimming removed 3 bases at V and 8 bases at J, with 17 bases between. The CDR3 length is 14 residues. CDR1 DFQATT and CDR2 SNEGSKA come from the germline V gene (reference sequence). CDR3 protein: CSARQGAGGDIQYF. The CDR3 DNA is TGCAGTGCTAGGCAGGGGGCCGGGGGGGACATTCAGTACTTC.

J is TRBJ2-3 and V is TRBV7-2; D may be TRBD1 (5 bases). This CDR3 is 16 amino acids long. Germline V gene data show CDR1 as SGHTA and CDR2 as FQGNSA. V was shortened by 5 bases and J by 9 bases, with 24 bases between the two germline ends. In nucleotides, the CDR3 is TGTGCCAGCAGCGCACGAGCTGAGACTGACGCAGGGACGCAGTATTTT. Its protein product is CASSARAETDAGTQYF.

This clonotype appeared many times. The chain combines TRBV29-1 with TRBJ2-1; D not certain. Germline CDR1 is SQVTM and CDR2 is ANQGSEA. Trimming removed 7 bases at V and 7 bases at J, with 14 bases between. The CDR3 contains 12 residues. The CDR3 DNA reads TGCAGCGGAAGTGGGGTTATTAATGAGCAGTTCTTC. Translation gives CSGSGVINEQFF.

This clonotype has ten or more counts. This sequence joins TRBV5-1 and TRBJ2-2; 7 bases align to TRBD2. The CDR3 has 17 residues. With V trimmed by 4 bases and J by 4 bases, 13 bases remained unmatched. Germline CDR1 reads SGHRS; CDR2 reads YFSETQ. CDR3 in amino acids: CASSARETGGVTGELFF. The CDR3 DNA follows: TGCGCCAGCAGCGCCCGCGAAACGGGAGGAGTCACCGGGGAGCTGTTTTTT.

This clonotype was seen many times. This rearrangement joins TRBV20-1 to TRBJ2-1; 11 bases are shared with TRBD2. Germline loops: CDR1 DFQATT, CDR2 SNEGSKA (reference sequence). Trimming took 4 bases from V and 6 from J; bases not matched to a gene: 2. This CDR3 region has 13 residues. CDR3 bases: TGCAGTGCTACTAGCGGGAGGATCAATGAGCAGTTCTTC. Its translation: CSATSGRINEQFF.

This clonotype was detected ten times or more. This chain joins TRBV19 and TRBJ1-1; D is ambiguous. Germline CDR1 is LNHDA and CDR2 is SQIVND (reference sequence). V was shortened by 4 bases and J by 0 bases, with 9 bases between the two germline ends. The CDR3 runs 14 residues. The CDR3 coding sequence is TGTGCCAGTAGTACAAACAAGATGAACACTGAAGCTTTCTTT. It translates to CASSTNKMNTEAFF. Full variable domain (missing parts from reference TRBV19 and TRBJ1-1): DGGITQSPKYLFRKEGQNVTLSCEQNLNHDAMYWYRQDPGQGLRLIYYSQIVNDFQKGDIAEGYSVSREKKESFPLTVTSAQKNPTAFYLCASSTNKMNTEAFFGQGTRLTVV.

This clonotype appeared many times. The rearrangement links TRBV10-3 to TRBJ2-1; 10 bases map to TRBD1. CDR1 and CDR2 from the germline V gene are ENHRY and SYGVKD. Losses at the gene ends were 11 bases for V and 9 bases for J; bases not matched to a gene: 7. This CDR3 comprises 12 residues. CDR3 protein: CAAGTGEFEQFF. CDR3 bases: TGTGCCGCAGGGACAGGGGAATTTGAGCAGTTCTTC.

This clonotype has a count of ten or more. The J gene is TRBJ2-2, the V gene TRBV7-6, with a weak D call TRBD1 (5 bases). This CDR3 has 14 amino acids. V shed 5 bases and J shed 4 bases, with 11 bases lying between them. Germline CDR1 and CDR2: SGHVS and FNYEAQ. This chain's CDR3 is CASSSLRATGELFF. CDR3 nucleotide sequence: TGTGCCAGCAGCAGCCTCAGGGCCACCGGGGAGCTGTTTTTT.

This clonotype was seen ten or more times. The chain recombines TRBV29-1 with TRBJ2-3; 7 nucleotides agree with TRBD1. This CDR3 is 14 amino acids long. CDR1 and CDR2 (germline): SQVTM, ANQGSEA. V lost 5 bases and J lost 1; bases outside the gene matches: 6. The CDR3 DNA sequence: TGCAGCGTTCTACTTGGACAGGGCACAGATACGCAGTATTTT. Its protein product is CSVLLGQGTDTQYF.

The V call is TRBV30, the J call TRBJ2-1; D may be TRBD1 (6 bases). The germline gives CDR1 GTSNPN, CDR2 SVGIG (reference sequence). The CDR3 has 13 amino acids. Trimming shortened V by 3 bases and J by 7 bases, and 13 bases separated the two germline ends. CDR3 residues: CAWRENRVNEQFF. CDR3 nucleotides: TGTGCCTGGAGGGAGAACAGGGTAAATGAGCAGTTCTTC.

This clonotype was observed many times. V is TRBV20-1 and J is TRBJ2-7, with 8 positions matching TRBD1. The CDR3 totals 14 residues. V lost 1 base and J lost 4; bases outside the gene matches: 6. Germline V gene lookup returns CDR1 DFQATT and CDR2 SNEGSKA (reference sequence). CDR3: CSARGTDREYEQYF. The CDR3 nucleotides read TGCAGTGCTAGAGGGACGGACAGGGAATACGAGCAGTACTTC.

This clonotype was counted ten times or more. The chain employs TRBV7-9 and TRBJ1-2, with 9 bases identical to TRBD1. CDR1 SEHNR and CDR2 FQNEAQ come from the germline V gene (reference sequence). V gave up 5 bases and J gave up 0 bases; unmatched junction bases: 7. The CDR3 has 16 amino acids. Here the CDR3 DNA reads TGTGCCAGCAGCCGGATCCGGGACAGGGCTAACTATGGCTACACCTTC. Protein: CASSRIRDRANYGYTF.

This clonotype was recorded at least ten times. The chain joins TRBV10-1 to TRBJ2-3; 10 bases fit TRBD1. V dropped 4 bases and J dropped 4; count of bases not matched to a gene: 5. The length of the CDR3 is 15 residues. Germline loops: CDR1 WNHNN, CDR2 SYGVQD (reference sequence). DNA for the CDR3: TGCGCCAGCAGTGTGGGACAGGGGACGTCAGATACGCAGTATTTT. It codes for CASSVGQGTSDTQYF.

V usage is TRBV30 and J usage is TRBJ1-6, with D perhaps TRBD1 (5 bases). The length of the CDR3 is 15 residues. Trimming removed 3 bases at V and 9 bases at J, with 18 bases between. Germline-derived CDR1 and CDR2 are GTSNPN and SVGIG (reference sequence). The CDR3 region has the DNA TGTGCCTGGAGCCTCCCCTGGGGGGAAGGTTCACCCCTCCACTTT. Its protein product is CAWSLPWGEGSPLHF.

The chain links TRBV12-3 or TRBV12-4 to TRBJ2-7; D tentatively reads TRBD1 or TRBD2 (6 bases each). Trimming removed 1 base at V and 4 bases at J, with 14 bases between. This CDR3 is built from 15 residues. The CDR3 nucleotides read TGTGCCAGCAGTTTAGGGGGGGCTCCATTATACGAGCAGTACTTC. This encodes CASSLGGAPLYEQYF.

In its sample, this clonotype was seen many times. This chain connects TRBV5-5 to TRBJ2-5, with D hard to call. Trimming took off 0 bases at V and 2 bases at J, with 8 bases between the two ends. The CDR3 has 14 residues. CDR1 is SGHKS and CDR2 is YYEKEE in the germline V gene (reference sequence). The CDR3 here is CASSLDVGQETQYF. Here the CDR3 DNA reads TGTGCCAGCAGCTTGGATGTGGGACAAGAGACCCAGTACTTC.

About this clonotype itself: The junction differs from germline at one of its ends, possibly a read error. The V gene is TRBV20-1, the J gene TRBJ2-7, with D perhaps TRBD1 or TRBD2 (5 bases each). The CDR3 spans 18 residues. The germline gives CDR1 DFQATT, CDR2 SNEGSKA (reference sequence). The CDR3 here is CSARDQSGFPGPSHEQYF. DNA for the CDR3: TGCAGTGCTAGAGATCAATCGGGTTTTCCGGGGCCCTCCCACGAGCAGTACTTC.

This clonotype was found many times. The J gene is TRBJ1-2, the V gene TRBV7-9, with D hard to call. This CDR3 has 12 residues. V shed 1 base and J shed 4 bases, with 4 bases lying between them. Germline V gene sequence: CDR1 SEHNR, CDR2 FQNEAQ (reference sequence). The CDR3 nucleotides read TGTGCCAGCAGCTTAGAGGGCTATGGCTACACCTTC. Protein sequence: CASSLEGYGYTF. The full variable domain, in which reference TRBV7-9 and TRBJ1-2 provide the parts outside the CDR3, is DTGVSQNPRHKITKRGQNVTFRCDPISEHNRLYWYRQTLGQGPEFLTYFQNEAQLEKSRLLSDRFSAERPKGSFSTLEIQRTEQGDSAMYLCASSLEGYGYTFGSGTRLTVV.

In its sample, this clonotype was seen many times. The CDR3: CAIGEGRIWSNQPQHF. CDR3 nucleotides: TGTGCCATCGGCGAGGGGCGTATATGGAGCAATCAGCCCCAGCATTTT. The chain joins TRBV10-3 to TRBJ1-5, with TRBD1 as a possible D gene (5 bases). V lost 8 bases, J lost 1 base, and 18 bases lay in between. Germline V gives CDR1 ENHRY, CDR2 SYGVKD. The CDR3 spans 16 residues.

This clonotype was recorded many times. The chain carries TRBV29-1 and TRBJ2-5, with D possibly being TRBD1 (5 bases). V lost 0 bases and J 4 bases, leaving 18 bases between the germline ends. This CDR3 is 16 amino acids long. From germline, CDR1 is SQVTM and CDR2 ANQGSEA. CDR3 loop: CSVEEGNRGTRETQYF. CDR3 coding DNA: TGCAGCGTTGAAGAGGGGAATAGGGGTACTCGAGAGACCCAGTACTTC.

The chain has TRBV14 and TRBJ2-7; 9 bases line up with TRBD1. This CDR3 has 16 residues. Germline values: CDR1 SGHDN, CDR2 FVKESK. With 6 bases clipped from V and 5 bases from J, the junction kept 14 bases outside the gene matches. Here the CDR3 DNA reads TGTGCCAGCAGGGAAATCTCCGGGACAGGGTTGGACGAGCAGTACTTC. Amino acid sequence: CASREISGTGLDEQYF.

This clonotype was seen only a few times. The chain carries TRBV20-1 and TRBJ1-1, with D maybe TRBD1 (5 bases). The germline CDR1 and CDR2 sequences are DFQATT and SNEGSKA (reference sequence). The CDR3 is 15 amino acids. V was clipped by 0 bases and J by 4 bases, with 15 bases between them. In nucleotides, the CDR3 is TGCAGTGCTAGAGATCCGTGGGGGGACGGCACTGAAGCTTTCTTT. It encodes CSARDPWGDGTEAFF.